The sequence of this T cell receptor beta chain was determined in a study of T cells in localized non-small cell lung cancer. Study-level findings and limits: Median approximately 58 top-100 tumor clones were shared with paired adjacent lung. Adjacent uninvolved lung had the highest clonality, suggesting focused antigen responses.

As concerns this clone: Its antigen remains unidentified.

Sequenced by immunoSEQ multiplex PCR; TCRdb stores in-frame clones only, minus some. The sample carries approximately 2,600 clones, 24% recorded once. The CDR3 extends over 14 amino acids. Germline CDR1 and CDR2: SGHNT and YENEEA. With 2 bases clipped from V and 5 bases from J, the junction kept 2 bases outside the gene matches. Here the sequenced sample was lung tumor tissue, taken before any cancer treatment. V gene TRBV11-3 combines with J gene TRBJ1-4; 7 nucleotides align to TRBD1. The TCR originated in a woman aged 35-75 years with stage I lung adenocarcinoma. The CDR3 nucleotides read TGTGCCAGCAGCTTAAGGGACAGAAATGAAAAACTGTTTTTT. Translated: CASSLRDRNEKLFF. The variable domain in full, completed from reference TRBV11-3 and TRBJ1-4, reads EAGVVQSPRYKIIEKKQPVAFWCNPISGHNTLYWYLQNLGQGPELLIRYENEEAVDDSQLPKDRFSAERLKGVDSTLKIQPAELGDSAVYLCASSLRDRNEKLFFGSGTQLSVL.